These T cell receptor beta chains were read from a single sample in a study of cytomegalovirus exposure and HLA in healthy donors. Repertoires were generated with immunoSEQ multiplex PCR, while TCRdb's copy carries only in-frame clones and drops some. This table has 130,000 to 150,000 clones, about 70% appearing once. The sequenced sample consisted of PBMCs. The receptors were sampled from a man in his 60s in good health and CMV-seronegative. CDR3s include the opening cysteine and the closing phenylalanine or tryptophan. The D gene is left open where the match is weak. A clone size is listed for some rows: how often the clone was seen (once, few, many), or a class if it is expanded.

D gene: TRBD1; V gene: TRBV5-1; clone size: once; J gene: TRBJ1-1; CDR3 protein: CASSWGFSGGTEAFF; CDR3 DNA: TGCGCCAGCAGCTGGGGATTTTCAGGGGGCACTGAAGCTTTCTTT
D gene: TRBD1; V gene: TRBV7-6; clone size: .; J gene: TRBJ2-7; CDR3 protein: CASSAWTGLTPYEQYF; CDR3 DNA: TGTGCCAGCAGCGCCTGGACAGGCCTTACCCCCTACGAGCAGTACTTC
D gene: .; V gene: TRBV5-8; clone size: .; J gene: TRBJ1-5; CDR3 protein: CASSLTQGIGNQPQHF; CDR3 DNA: TGTGCCAGCAGCCTCACCCAGGGAATTGGCAATCAGCCCCAGCATTTT
D gene: .; V gene: TRBV6-5; clone size: once; J gene: TRBJ1-2; CDR3 protein: CASSSLTWYGYTF; CDR3 DNA: TGTGCCAGCAGTTCCCTTACTTGGTATGGCTACACCTTC
D gene: TRBD2; V gene: TRBV7-9; clone size: .; J gene: TRBJ2-2; CDR3 protein: CASSRGLAGELGAGELFF; CDR3 DNA: TGTGCCAGCAGCCGAGGACTAGCGGGAGAGTTGGGGGCCGGGGAGCTGTTTTTT
D gene: .; V gene: TRBV28; clone size: .; J gene: TRBJ1-5; CDR3 protein: CASTESNQPQHF; CDR3 DNA: TGTGCCAGCACCGAGAGCAATCAGCCCCAGCATTTT
D gene: TRBD2; V gene: TRBV28; clone size: .; J gene: TRBJ2-3; CDR3 protein: CASSPATSGEITSTDTQYF; CDR3 DNA: TGTGCCAGCAGCCCTGCGACTAGCGGAGAAATAACTAGCACAGATACGCAGTATTTT
D gene: TRBD1; V gene: TRBV19; clone size: .; J gene: TRBJ1-5; CDR3 protein: CASSMDRAQPQHF; CDR3 DNA: TGTGCCAGTAGTATGGACAGGGCTCAGCCCCAGCATTTT
D gene: .; V gene: TRBV29-1; clone size: .; J gene: TRBJ2-3; CDR3 protein: CSARQPSTDTQYF; CDR3 DNA: TGCAGCGCTCGACAGCCGAGCACAGATACGCAGTATTTT
D gene: .; V gene: TRBV6-1; clone size: few; J gene: TRBJ2-5; CDR3 protein: CASSRIGKETQYF; CDR3 DNA: TGTGCCAGCAGTCGAATCGGGAAAGAGACCCAGTACTTC
D gene: .; V gene: TRBV13; clone size: .; J gene: TRBJ1-2; CDR3 protein: CASNIGRGGSMQGYTF; CDR3 DNA: TGTGCCAGCAACATCGGACGGGGGGGAAGTATGCAAGGCTACACCTTC
D gene: TRBD1; V gene: TRBV29-1; clone size: .; J gene: TRBJ2-3; CDR3 protein: CSFHRGPSTDTQYF; CDR3 DNA: TGCAGCTTCCACAGGGGCCCTAGCACAGATACGCAGTATTTT
D gene: .; V gene: TRBV28; clone size: few; J gene: TRBJ2-5; CDR3 protein: CASSFGQGRQETQYF; CDR3 DNA: TGTGCCAGCAGTTTCGGGCAGGGAAGACAAGAGACCCAGTACTTC
D gene: .; V gene: TRBV4-3; clone size: .; J gene: TRBJ1-2; CDR3 protein: CASSQVARVYGYTF; CDR3 DNA: TGCGCCAGCAGCCAAGTGGCCAGGGTCTATGGCTACACCTTC
D gene: TRBD1; V gene: TRBV7-6; clone size: .; J gene: TRBJ1-1; CDR3 protein: CASSLGGQGNTEAFF; CDR3 DNA: TGTGCCAGCAGCTTAGGCGGACAGGGGAACACTGAAGCTTTCTTT
D gene: .; V gene: TRBV7-9; clone size: many; J gene: TRBJ1-1; CDR3 protein: CASVREIATEAFF; CDR3 DNA: TGTGCCAGCGTAAGGGAGATCGCCACTGAAGCTTTCTTT
D gene: TRBD1; V gene: TRBV19; clone size: .; J gene: TRBJ1-5; CDR3 protein: CASSRTGGDNQPQHF; CDR3 DNA: TGTGCCAGTAGTCGGACAGGGGGCGACAATCAGCCCCAGCATTTT
D gene: TRBD1; V gene: TRBV19; clone size: .; J gene: TRBJ1-1; CDR3 protein: CASKDREGTEAFF; CDR3 DNA: TGTGCCAGTAAGGACAGGGAGGGAACTGAAGCTTTCTTT
D gene: TRBD2; V gene: TRBV28; clone size: .; J gene: TRBJ2-7; CDR3 protein: CASRTGTSGPEQYF; CDR3 DNA: TGTGCCAGCAGGACCGGGACTAGTGGACCCGAGCAGTACTTC
D gene: TRBD1; V gene: TRBV5-1; clone size: .; J gene: TRBJ1-5; CDR3 protein: CASSPGTGNQPQHF; CDR3 DNA: TGCGCCAGCAGCCCCGGGACAGGTAATCAGCCCCAGCATTTT
D gene: .; V gene: TRBV29-1; clone size: .; J gene: TRBJ1-2; CDR3 protein: CTDFKGGYTF; CDR3 DNA: TGCACCGACTTCAAAGGAGGCTACACCTTC
D gene: TRBD2; V gene: TRBV27; clone size: .; J gene: TRBJ2-7; CDR3 protein: CARKREGTYEQYF; CDR3 DNA: TGTGCCAGAAAGCGGGAGGGCACCTACGAGCAGTACTTC
D gene: .; V gene: TRBV2; clone size: few; J gene: TRBJ1-1; CDR3 protein: CASTEGPRNTEAFF; CDR3 DNA: TGTGCCAGCACGGAGGGGCCGAGAAACACTGAAGCTTTCTTT
D gene: TRBD2; V gene: TRBV28; clone size: .; J gene: TRBJ2-1; CDR3 protein: CASRPLRLANEQFF; CDR3 DNA: TGTGCCAGCAGACCCCTTCGACTAGCGAATGAGCAGTTCTTC
D gene: TRBD2; V gene: TRBV6-1; clone size: .; J gene: TRBJ2-7; CDR3 protein: CASSGPASGSSYEQYF; CDR3 DNA: TGTGCCAGCAGTGGCCCCGCTAGCGGGAGCTCCTACGAGCAGTACTTC
D gene: TRBD2; V gene: TRBV25-1; clone size: .; J gene: TRBJ2-7; CDR3 protein: CASSALPGSGQLYEQYF; CDR3 DNA: TGTGCCAGCAGTGCCCTTCCAGGTAGCGGGCAACTCTACGAGCAGTACTTC
D gene: .; V gene: TRBV9; clone size: .; J gene: TRBJ2-2; CDR3 protein: CASSFSNTGELFF; CDR3 DNA: TGTGCCAGCAGTTTCTCTAACACCGGGGAGCTGTTTTTT
D gene: TRBD1; V gene: TRBV28; clone size: .; J gene: TRBJ2-1; CDR3 protein: CASSPPRGPGAGNEQFF; CDR3 DNA: TGTGCCAGCAGTCCCCCCAGGGGGCCCGGTGCGGGTAATGAGCAGTTCTTC
D gene: .; V gene: TRBV4-1; clone size: .; J gene: TRBJ2-7; CDR3 protein: CASSQDLQGRAPLTYEQYF; CDR3 DNA: TGCGCCAGCAGCCAGGACTTACAGGGTAGGGCTCCTCTAACCTACGAGCAGTACTTC
D gene: .; V gene: TRBV7-6; clone size: .; J gene: TRBJ1-1; CDR3 protein: CASSLAIGGGTEAFF; CDR3 DNA: TGTGCCAGCAGCTTAGCTATAGGGGGGGGCACTGAAGCTTTCTTT
D gene: .; V gene: TRBV18; clone size: .; J gene: TRBJ1-2; CDR3 protein: CASSPGTGSSYGYTF; CDR3 DNA: TGTGCCAGCTCACCAGGTACAGGGTCGTCCTATGGCTACACCTTC
D gene: TRBD1; V gene: TRBV10-1; clone size: few; J gene: TRBJ1-4; CDR3 protein: CASIDGTGGEMANEKLFF; CDR3 DNA: TGCGCCAGCATCGATGGGACAGGAGGAGAAATGGCTAATGAAAAACTGTTTTTT
D gene: .; V gene: TRBV6-5; clone size: .; J gene: TRBJ1-2; CDR3 protein: CASSYQTGAAYWYTF; CDR3 DNA: TGTGCCAGCAGTTACCAGACTGGAGCAGCGTATTGGTACACCTTC
D gene: .; V gene: TRBV25-1; clone size: .; J gene: TRBJ2-3; CDR3 protein: CASKSEGDTQYF; CDR3 DNA: TGTGCCAGCAAATCGGAGGGAGATACGCAGTATTTT
D gene: .; V gene: TRBV29-1; clone size: .; J gene: TRBJ2-7; CDR3 protein: CSVAPSGGYEQYF; CDR3 DNA: TGCAGCGTTGCTCCCAGCGGAGGATACGAGCAGTACTTC
D gene: TRBD1; V gene: TRBV28; clone size: .; J gene: TRBJ2-5; CDR3 protein: CASSWTGLQETQYF; CDR3 DNA: TGTGCCAGCAGCTGGACAGGGCTACAAGAGACCCAGTACTTC
D gene: TRBD1; V gene: TRBV6-1; clone size: .; J gene: TRBJ2-7; CDR3 protein: CATGTGIYEQYF; CDR3 DNA: TGTGCCACCGGGACAGGGATCTACGAGCAGTACTTC
D gene: .; V gene: TRBV19; clone size: .; J gene: TRBJ1-1; CDR3 protein: CASSIDGVSEAFF; CDR3 DNA: TGTGCCAGTAGTATAGACGGAGTCTCTGAAGCTTTCTTT
D gene: TRBD2; V gene: TRBV28; clone size: .; J gene: TRBJ2-1; CDR3 protein: CASSRGLADPWEQFF; CDR3 DNA: TGTGCCAGCAGCCGGGGACTAGCGGACCCCTGGGAGCAGTTCTTC